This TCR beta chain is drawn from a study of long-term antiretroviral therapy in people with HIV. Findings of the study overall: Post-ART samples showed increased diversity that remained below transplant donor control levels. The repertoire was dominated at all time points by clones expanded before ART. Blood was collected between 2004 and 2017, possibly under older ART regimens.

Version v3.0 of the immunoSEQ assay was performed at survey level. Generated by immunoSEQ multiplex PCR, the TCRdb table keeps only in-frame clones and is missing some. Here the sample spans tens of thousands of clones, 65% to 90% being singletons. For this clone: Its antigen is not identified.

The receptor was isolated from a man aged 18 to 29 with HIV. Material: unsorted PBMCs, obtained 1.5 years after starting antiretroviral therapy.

The CDR3 sequence: CASSLAGAAGNTIYF. CDR3 sequence (DNA): TGTGCCAGCAGCTTAGCGGGCGCGGCCGGAAACACCATATATTTT. V gene TRBV7-9 combines with J gene TRBJ1-3; D gene unclear. There are 15 residues in the CDR3. Germline CDR1 SEHNR, CDR2 FQNEAQ (reference sequence). V shed 0 bases and J shed 4 bases, with 10 bases lying between them.